The 28 T cell receptor beta chains given below trace back to one sample, sequenced in a study of siplizumab effects on memory and regulatory T cells. Profiling relied on immunoSEQ multiplex PCR, and the TCRdb table lists in-frame clones only, not all of them. The table lists nearly 85,000 clones, 85% to 95% of them singletons, with around a sixth in the top ten. Material for sequencing was CD8+ T cells sorted from blood. The origin of the receptors is a human donor in good health.

The rearrangement links TRBV29-1 to TRBJ1-2; 8 positions agree with TRBD1. Germline loops: CDR1 SQVTM, CDR2 ANQGSEA. The length of the CDR3 is 11 residues. Trimming at V came to 7 bases and at J to 8 bases, leaving 6 bases not matched to a gene. Written as DNA, the CDR3 is TGCAGCGACCGGACAGGGAGAGGCTACACCTTC. It translates to CSDRTGRGYTF.

With regard to this clone: Different DNA sequences within this sample yield the same CDR3. The chain joins TRBV9 to TRBJ1-1; D gene unclear. Deletions cut 0 bases from V and 1 base from J, with 4 bases between. The CDR3 totals 13 residues. The V gene's germline CDR1 is SGDLS and CDR2 YYNGEE. In DNA form, the CDR3 reads TGTGCCAGCAGCGTAGGAAGGAACACTGAAGCTTTCTTT. The encoded protein is CASSVGRNTEAFF.

J is TRBJ1-2 and V is TRBV5-6; D ambiguous. Trimming removed 0 bases from V and 1 base from J, with 16 bases in between. The germline V gene has CDR1 SGHDT and CDR2 YYEEEE. This CDR3 contains 17 residues. The DNA for the CDR3 is TGTGCCAGCAGCTTGGAGGACCGAAACGATAATAACTATGGCTACACCTTC. It encodes CASSLEDRNDNNYGYTF. Based on the CDR3 plus reference TRBV5-6 and TRBJ1-2, the full variable domain is DAGVTQSPTHLIKTRGQQVTLRCSPKSGHDTVSWYQQALGQGPQFIFQYYEEEERQRGNFPDRFSGHQFPNYSSELNVNALLLGDSALYLCASSLEDRNDNNYGYTFGSGTRLTVV.

The V call is TRBV19, the J call TRBJ2-2; D is perhaps TRBD1 or TRBD2 (5 bases each). The CDR3 has 17 residues. Trimming cost V 4 bases and J 5 bases, with 20 bases left between them. Germline loops: CDR1 LNHDA, CDR2 SQIVND (reference sequence). The chain's CDR3 is CASSTGPGPEGTGELFF. The DNA of the CDR3 is TGTGCCAGTAGTACTGGTCCGGGACCTGAAGGTACCGGGGAGCTGTTTTTT.

This clone was seen once. The J gene is TRBJ1-5, the V gene TRBV16; 8 nucleotides agree with TRBD1. V gave up 4 bases and J gave up 7 bases; unmatched junction bases: 6. CDR3 length: 14 residues. The germline CDR1 and CDR2 sequences are KGHSY and FQNENV. The CDR3 sequence is CASSPRQGRQPQHF. CDR3 sequence (DNA): TGTGCCAGCAGCCCAAGACAGGGGAGACAGCCCCAGCATTTT.

CDR3 loop: CASRYLRDSSYEQYF. The CDR3 DNA reads TGTGCCAGCAGATATCTCCGGGACAGTTCCTACGAGCAGTACTTC. The chain is built from TRBV28 and TRBJ2-7, with 7 bases aligning to TRBD1. This CDR3 region has 15 residues. V shed 6 bases, J shed 1 base, and the junction held 9 bases outside the gene matches. Germline V lookup: CDR1 MDHEN, CDR2 SYDVKM.

CDR3 amino acids: CASAGVRDEQFF. DNA for the CDR3: TGTGCCAGCGCGGGGGTAAGGGATGAGCAGTTCTTC. The chain carries TRBV7-9 and TRBJ2-1; the match to TRBD2 covers 7 bases. The CDR3 length is 12 residues. V trimming: 8 bases; J trimming: 8 bases; junction bases outside the gene matches: 6. The germline gives CDR1 SEHNR, CDR2 FQNEAQ (reference sequence).

The chain has TRBV9 and TRBJ2-1, with TRBD1 as a possible D gene (6 bases). CDR3 length equals 15 residues. The V and J ends lost 0 bases and 0 bases respectively, with 7 bases between them. Germline assignment: CDR1 SGDLS and CDR2 YYNGEE. Written as DNA, the CDR3 is TGTGCCAGCAGCGTAGCGGACAGCTCCTACAATGAGCAGTTCTTC. Protein: CASSVADSSYNEQFF.

The gene calls are TRBV7-9 and TRBJ2-3; unclear D gene. V was clipped by 5 bases and J by 9 bases, with 15 bases between them. Germline loops: CDR1 SEHNR, CDR2 FQNEAQ (reference sequence). This CDR3 has 13 residues. For the CDR3, the DNA is TGTGCCAGCAGCAGCCTATCGGAAGGGACGCAGTATTTT. Amino acids: CASSSLSEGTQYF.

The chain uses TRBV29-1 and TRBJ1-3; 11 nucleotides match TRBD1. The trim removed 6 bases at V and 6 bases at J, leaving 7 bases unmatched. In germline, CDR1 is SQVTM, CDR2 ANQGSEA. CDR3 length: 14 amino acids. CDR3 in amino acids: CSVGTGGYENTIYF. In nucleotides, the CDR3 is TGCAGCGTGGGGACAGGGGGATACGAAAACACCATATATTTT.

The table lists this clone with a count of one. The chain couples TRBV6-5 to TRBJ2-7; tentative D call: TRBD1 (6 bases). Germline lookup yields CDR1 MNHEY and CDR2 SVGAGI. CDR3 length: 15 residues. V shed 2 bases and J shed 6 bases, with 17 bases lying between them. CDR3 residues: CASSYEAGAIGEQYF. Written as DNA, the CDR3 is TGTGCCAGCAGTTACGAGGCAGGGGCTATCGGCGAGCAGTACTTC.

In DNA form, the CDR3 reads TGTGCCAGCAGTTTGGATGGGCCTAGGAATCAGCCCCAGCATTTT. It specifies CASSLDGPRNQPQHF. The chain employs TRBV27 and TRBJ1-5, with unresolved D. Germline V gene data show CDR1 as MNHEY and CDR2 as SMNVEV (reference sequence). Trimming removed 3 bases at V and 4 bases at J, with 13 bases between. There are 15 residues in the CDR3.

Here the CDR3 reads CASSEGLAGTYEQYF. CDR3 DNA sequence: TGTGCCAGCAGCGAAGGACTAGCGGGTACCTACGAGCAGTACTTC. The chain couples TRBV9 to TRBJ2-7; TRBD2 agrees at 11 bases. Germline V gene sequence: CDR1 SGDLS, CDR2 YYNGEE. With 3 bases clipped from V and 2 bases from J, the junction kept 4 bases outside the gene matches. The CDR3 consists of 15 residues.

This chain links TRBV21-1 with TRBJ1-5. TRBV21-1 is a pseudogene segment. The CDR3 length is 14 residues. The CDR3 protein is CASSEYNWGQPQHF. Here the CDR3 DNA reads TGTGCCAGCAGCGAATACAACTGGGGTCAGCCCCAGCATTTT.

V is TRBV7-6 and J is TRBJ2-6; D gene ambiguous. Looked up from germline, CDR1 is SGHVS and CDR2 is FNYEAQ. Trimming removed 1 base from V and 1 base from J, with 5 bases in between. This CDR3 spans 15 amino acids. This chain's CDR3 is CASSLGGSGANVLTF. For the CDR3, the DNA is TGTGCCAGCAGCTTAGGGGGTTCTGGGGCCAACGTCCTGACTTTC. Full variable domain (outside the CDR3, taken from reference TRBV7-6 and TRBJ2-6): GAGVSQSPRYKVTKRGQDVALRCDPISGHVSLYWYRQALGQGPEFLTYFNYEAQQDKSGLPNDRFSAERPEGSISTLTIQRTEQRDSAMYRCASSLGGSGANVLTFGAGSRLTVL.

The count of this clone is one. V is TRBV7-9 and J is TRBJ2-7; weak D call: TRBD1 (6 bases). Trimming cost V 9 bases and J 1 base, with 10 bases left between them. There are 12 residues in the CDR3. Germline V gene lookup returns CDR1 SEHNR and CDR2 FQNEAQ (reference sequence). CDR3 amino acids: CASGTLSYEQYF. The CDR3 region has the DNA TGTGCCAGTGGGACATTATCCTACGAGCAGTACTTC.

The J gene is TRBJ2-1, the V gene TRBV6-6; TRBD1 agrees at 8 bases. Losses at the gene ends were 6 bases for V and 10 bases for J; bases not matched to a gene: 11. The CDR3 is 14 amino acids. Germline V lookup: CDR1 MNHNY, CDR2 SVGAGI (reference sequence). This chain's CDR3 is CASRRTGTIDEQFF. The CDR3 DNA reads as TGTGCCAGCAGAAGGACAGGGACGATTGACGAGCAGTTCTTC.

V gene TRBV5-6 combines with J gene TRBJ2-7; the D gene is possibly TRBD2 (5 bases). The V gene's germline CDR1 is SGHDT and CDR2 YYEEEE. V was clipped by 4 bases and J by 3 bases, with 11 bases between them. There are 13 residues in the CDR3. The CDR3 loop reads CASSGYRDYEQYF. CDR3 nucleotide sequence: TGTGCCAGCAGCGGCTACCGGGACTACGAGCAGTACTTC.

The genes are TRBV28 and TRBJ2-7, with 10 bases lining up with TRBD1. Germline V gives CDR1 MDHEN, CDR2 SYDVKM. The length of the CDR3 is 16 residues. With V trimmed by 5 bases and J by 6 bases, 13 bases remained unmatched. The CDR3 sequence is CASSPPKGQGTGEQYF. The CDR3, as DNA: TGTGCCAGCAGTCCGCCAAAGGGACAGGGGACCGGCGAGCAGTACTTC. The full variable domain, completed using reference TRBV28 and TRBJ2-7, is DVKVTQSSRYLVKRTGEKVFLECVQDMDHENMFWYRQDPGLGLRLIYFSYDVKMKEKGDIPEGYSVSREKKERFSLILESASTNQTSMYLCASSPPKGQGTGEQYFGPGTRLTVT.

This clone was seen once. The V and J genes are TRBV7-8 and TRBJ2-2; 12 bases are shared with TRBD2. Germline CDR1 is SGHVS and CDR2 is FQNEAQ. After removal of 2 bases from V and 5 bases from J, the junction contained 6 bases not matched to a gene. The CDR3 covers 17 residues. In DNA form, the CDR3 reads TGTGCCAGCAGCTTAAACCTAGCGGGAGGGCCTACCGGGGAGCTGTTTTTT. It translates to CASSLNLAGGPTGELFF.

About this clone itself: One junction end does not reproduce the germline sequence, and a read error may be involved. The J gene is TRBJ2-7, the V gene TRBV7-9, with TRBD1 matching over 9 bases. The germline gives CDR1 SEHNR, CDR2 FQNEAQ (reference sequence). The CDR3 is 14 amino acids. CDR3 residues: CASEPGQGSNEQYF. DNA for the CDR3: TGTGCCAGCGAACCGGGACAGGGCTCCAACGAGCAGTACTTC. The variable domain in full, completed from reference TRBV7-9 and TRBJ2-7, reads DTGVSQNPRHKITKRGQNVTFRCDPISEHNRLYWYRQTLGQGPEFLTYFQNEAQLEKSRLLSDRFSAERPKGSFSTLEIQRTEQGDSAMYLCASEPGQGSNEQYFGPGTRLTVT.

The chain uses TRBV2 and TRBJ1-1, with a possible D match to TRBD1 (6 bases). Germline V gene lookup returns CDR1 SNHLY and CDR2 FYNNEI. With 1 base removed from V and 5 bases from J, the gap between germline ends came to 17 bases. The CDR3 runs to 16 residues. The CDR3 DNA reads as TGTGCCAGCAGTGAAGGCCCCACGGGGGCGGGTACTGAAGCTTTCTTT. Its protein is CASSEGPTGAGTEAFF.

This clone was counted between two and nine times. Only one base separates this from a far larger clonotype, so it likely reflects a read error. The chain joins TRBV5-6 to TRBJ1-5; D is ambiguous. Trimming took 1 base from V and 7 from J, leaving 15 bases between them. The CDR3 is 15 amino acids. Germline loops: CDR1 SGHDT, CDR2 YYEEEE. Written as DNA, the CDR3 is TGTGCCAGCAGCTTGACTACACCGAGTTACCAGCCCCAGCATTTT. Its translation is CASSLTTPSYQPQHF.

J is TRBJ2-1 and V is TRBV11-2; tentatively, D is TRBD2 (5 bases). The CDR3 has 13 residues. The germline V and J ends were trimmed by 1 base and 8 bases, with 9 bases remaining between them. Germline CDR1 and CDR2: SGHAT and FQNNGV. CDR3 nucleotide sequence: TGTGCCAGCAGCTTAGCGGGGAGCGATGAGCAGTTCTTC. Protein sequence: CASSLAGSDEQFF.

The chain combines TRBV19 with TRBJ2-7; 7 positions match TRBD1. With V trimmed by 3 bases and J by 3 bases, 2 bases remained unmatched. Germline V gives CDR1 LNHDA, CDR2 SQIVND (reference sequence). CDR3 length: 13 amino acids. CDR3 region: CASSMRQGYEQYF. CDR3 DNA: TGTGCCAGTAGTATGAGACAGGGCTACGAGCAGTACTTC. Using reference TRBV19 and TRBJ2-7 for the parts outside the CDR3, the full variable domain is DGGITQSPKYLFRKEGQNVTLSCEQNLNHDAMYWYRQDPGQGLRLIYYSQIVNDFQKGDIAEGYSVSREKKESFPLTVTSAQKNPTAFYLCASSMRQGYEQYFGPGTRLTVT.

The chain carries TRBV7-9 and TRBJ2-7; D unresolved. Germline lookup yields CDR1 SEHNR and CDR2 FQNEAQ (reference sequence). The V gene lost 7 bases and the J gene lost 0 bases, with 16 bases spanning the gap. The CDR3 totals 15 residues. The CDR3 DNA follows: TGTGCCAGCATCGACTCACGGATTAGCTCCTACGAGCAGTACTTC. Protein product: CASIDSRISSYEQYF. Full variable domain (rest looked up from reference TRBV7-9 and TRBJ2-7): DTGVSQNPRHKITKRGQNVTFRCDPISEHNRLYWYRQTLGQGPEFLTYFQNEAQLEKSRLLSDRFSAERPKGSFSTLEIQRTEQGDSAMYLCASIDSRISSYEQYFGPGTRLTVT.

The chain recombines TRBV11-2 with TRBJ2-5; the D call may be TRBD1 or TRBD2 (5 bases each). The CDR3 is 16 residues long. Germline CDR1 and CDR2: SGHAT and FQNNGV. V dropped 7 bases and J dropped 4 bases, with 22 bases sitting between them. Here the CDR3 reads CASIPALAREIETQYF. The CDR3 DNA is TGTGCCAGCATTCCCGCCCTAGCCAGGGAGATAGAGACCCAGTACTTC.

The rearrangement links TRBV13 to TRBJ2-7; D ambiguous. Deletions cut 2 bases from V and 5 bases from J, with 13 bases between. The CDR3 runs 14 residues. Germline-derived CDR1 and CDR2 are PRHDT and FYEKMQ (reference sequence). Written as DNA, the CDR3 is TGTGCCAGCAGCTTACTTGAGTCTTGGGACGAGCAGTACTTC. This translates into CASSLLESWDEQYF.